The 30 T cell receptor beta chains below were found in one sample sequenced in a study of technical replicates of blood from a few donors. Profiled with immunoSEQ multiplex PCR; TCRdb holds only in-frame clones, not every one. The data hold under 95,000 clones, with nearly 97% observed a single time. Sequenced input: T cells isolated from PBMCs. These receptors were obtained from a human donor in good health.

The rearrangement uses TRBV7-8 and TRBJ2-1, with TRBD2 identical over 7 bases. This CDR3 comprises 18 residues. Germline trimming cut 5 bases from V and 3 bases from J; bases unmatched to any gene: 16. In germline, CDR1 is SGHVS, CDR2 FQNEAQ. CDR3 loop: CASSPGLMREPVYNEQFF. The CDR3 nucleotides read TGTGCCAGCAGCCCAGGGTTAATGCGGGAGCCTGTCTACAATGAGCAGTTCTTC.

CDR3 nucleotide sequence: TGTGCCAGCAGCTTGCGGCAGGAGGTCGAAAAACTGTTTTTT. Translation: CASSLRQEVEKLFF. The chain carries TRBV5-4 and TRBJ1-4; D is undetermined. Deletions cut 1 base from V and 8 bases from J, with 12 bases between. This CDR3 is built from 14 residues. Germline V gene lookup returns CDR1 SGHNT and CDR2 YYREEE (reference sequence).

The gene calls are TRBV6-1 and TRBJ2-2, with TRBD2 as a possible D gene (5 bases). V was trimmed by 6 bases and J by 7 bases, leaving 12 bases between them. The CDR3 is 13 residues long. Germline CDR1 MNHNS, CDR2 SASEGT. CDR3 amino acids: CASSWTGDGELFF. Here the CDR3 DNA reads TGTGCCAGCAGCTGGACCGGGGACGGGGAGCTGTTTTTT.

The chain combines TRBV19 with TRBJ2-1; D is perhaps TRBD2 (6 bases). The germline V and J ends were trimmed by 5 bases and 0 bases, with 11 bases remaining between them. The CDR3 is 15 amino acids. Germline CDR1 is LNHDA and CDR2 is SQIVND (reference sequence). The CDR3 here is CASSFAGYSYNEQFF. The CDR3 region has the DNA TGTGCCAGTAGTTTCGCGGGATACTCCTACAATGAGCAGTTCTTC.

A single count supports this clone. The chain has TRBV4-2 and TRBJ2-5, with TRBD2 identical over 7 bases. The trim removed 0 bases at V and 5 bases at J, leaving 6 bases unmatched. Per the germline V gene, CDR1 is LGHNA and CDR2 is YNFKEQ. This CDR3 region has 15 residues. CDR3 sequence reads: CASSQDPKGGETQYF. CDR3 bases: TGTGCCAGCAGCCAAGATCCCAAGGGAGGGGAGACCCAGTACTTC.

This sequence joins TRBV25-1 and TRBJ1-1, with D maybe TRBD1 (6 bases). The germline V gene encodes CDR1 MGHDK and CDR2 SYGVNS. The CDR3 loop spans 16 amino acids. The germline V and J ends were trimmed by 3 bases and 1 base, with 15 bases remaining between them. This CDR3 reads CASSDPQGPENTEAFF. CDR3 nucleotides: TGTGCCAGCAGTGATCCTCAGGGGCCCGAGAACACTGAAGCTTTCTTT. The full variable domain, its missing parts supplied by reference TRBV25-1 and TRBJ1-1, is EADIYQTPRYLVIGTGKKITLECSQTMGHDKMYWYQQDPGMELHLIHYSYGVNSTEKGDLSSESTVSRIRTEHFPLTLESARPSHTSQYLCASSDPQGPENTEAFFGQGTRLTVV.

CDR3 amino acids: CSVVVSGWDTQYF. The DNA for the CDR3 is TGCAGCGTTGTGGTGAGCGGCTGGGATACGCAGTATTTT. The chain recombines TRBV29-1 with TRBJ2-3, with a tentative D call TRBD2 (5 bases). CDR3 length: 13 amino acids. V was pared by 4 bases and J by 6 bases, with 14 bases between. Germline V gene data show CDR1 as SQVTM and CDR2 as ANQGSEA.

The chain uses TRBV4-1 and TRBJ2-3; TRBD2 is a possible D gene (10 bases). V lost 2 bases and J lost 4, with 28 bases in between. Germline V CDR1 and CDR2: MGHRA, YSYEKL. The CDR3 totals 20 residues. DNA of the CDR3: TGCGCCAGCAGCCAACCAACAGGGGGCTCTCGGAGCGGGAGGGCAGATACGCAGTATTTT. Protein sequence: CASSQPTGGSRSGRADTQYF.

For the CDR3, the DNA is TGTGCCAGCAGCCCTGAGGTCGGGAAGTCCTACGAGCAGTACTTC. This codes for CASSPEVGKSYEQYF. The genes are TRBV7-6 and TRBJ2-7; tentatively, D is TRBD2 (5 bases). Between the trimmed V and J ends, which lost 5 bases and 1 base, there was a span of 15 bases. The CDR3 consists of 15 residues. Per germline, CDR1 SGHVS and CDR2 FNYEAQ.

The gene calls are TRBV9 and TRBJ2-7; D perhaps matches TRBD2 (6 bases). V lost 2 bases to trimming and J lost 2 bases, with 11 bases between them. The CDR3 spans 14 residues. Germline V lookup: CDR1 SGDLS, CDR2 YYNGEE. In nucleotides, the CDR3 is TGTGCCAGCAGCGTCCTAGCGAACACCTACGAGCAGTACTTC. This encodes CASSVLANTYEQYF.

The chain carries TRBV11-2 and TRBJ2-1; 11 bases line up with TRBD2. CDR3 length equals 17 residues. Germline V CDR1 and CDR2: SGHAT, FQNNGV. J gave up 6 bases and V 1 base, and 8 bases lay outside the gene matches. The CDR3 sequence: CASSLVTSGTLSNEQFF. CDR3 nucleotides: TGTGCCAGCAGCTTAGTGACTAGCGGGACTTTATCCAATGAGCAGTTCTTC.

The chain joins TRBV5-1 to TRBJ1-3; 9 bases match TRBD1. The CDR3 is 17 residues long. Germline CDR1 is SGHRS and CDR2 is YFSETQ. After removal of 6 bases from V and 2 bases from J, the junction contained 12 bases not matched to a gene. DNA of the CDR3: TGCGCCAGCAAGGGGACAGGGCCGGTCCGAACTGGAAACACCATATATTTT. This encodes CASKGTGPVRTGNTIYF.

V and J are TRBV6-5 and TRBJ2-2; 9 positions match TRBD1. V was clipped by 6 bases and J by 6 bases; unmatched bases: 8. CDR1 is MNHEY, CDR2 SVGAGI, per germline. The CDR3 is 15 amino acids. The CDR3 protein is CASRGQGGFPGELFF. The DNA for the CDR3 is TGTGCCAGCAGGGGACAGGGAGGTTTTCCCGGGGAGCTGTTTTTT.

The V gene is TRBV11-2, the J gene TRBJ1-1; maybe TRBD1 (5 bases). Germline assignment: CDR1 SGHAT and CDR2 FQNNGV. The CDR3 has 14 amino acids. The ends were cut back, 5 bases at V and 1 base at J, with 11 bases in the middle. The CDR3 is CASSGMGQNTEAFF. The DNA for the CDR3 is TGTGCCAGCAGCGGGATGGGGCAGAACACTGAAGCTTTCTTT.

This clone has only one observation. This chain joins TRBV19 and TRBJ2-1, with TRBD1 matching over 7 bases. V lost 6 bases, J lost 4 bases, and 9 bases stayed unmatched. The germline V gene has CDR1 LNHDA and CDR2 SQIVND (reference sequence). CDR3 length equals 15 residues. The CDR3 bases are TGTGCCAGTAGCCTCACCGGGACAGTATACAATGAGCAGTTCTTC. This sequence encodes CASSLTGTVYNEQFF.

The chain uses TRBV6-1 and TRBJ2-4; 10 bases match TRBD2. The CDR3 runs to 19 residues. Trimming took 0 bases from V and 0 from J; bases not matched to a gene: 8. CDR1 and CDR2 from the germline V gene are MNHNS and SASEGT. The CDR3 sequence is CASSEALSGRTLAKNIQYF. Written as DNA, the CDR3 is TGTGCCAGCAGTGAAGCACTTAGCGGGAGGACCCTAGCCAAAAACATTCAGTACTTC.

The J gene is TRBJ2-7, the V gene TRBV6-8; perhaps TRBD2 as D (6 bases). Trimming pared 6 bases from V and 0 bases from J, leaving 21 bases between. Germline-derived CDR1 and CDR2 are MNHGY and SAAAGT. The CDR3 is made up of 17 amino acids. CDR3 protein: CASREGQVSATSYEQYF. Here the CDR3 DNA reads TGTGCCAGCAGGGAGGGTCAGGTGAGCGCGACCTCCTACGAGCAGTACTTC.

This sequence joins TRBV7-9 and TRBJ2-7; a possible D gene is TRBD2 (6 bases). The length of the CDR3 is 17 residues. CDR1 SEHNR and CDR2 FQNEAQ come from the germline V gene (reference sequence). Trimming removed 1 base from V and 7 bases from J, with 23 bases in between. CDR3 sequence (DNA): TGTGCCAGCAGCTTAGGGACGGGGGATCCCGGGAGCAAAGAGCAGTACTTC. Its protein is CASSLGTGDPGSKEQYF.

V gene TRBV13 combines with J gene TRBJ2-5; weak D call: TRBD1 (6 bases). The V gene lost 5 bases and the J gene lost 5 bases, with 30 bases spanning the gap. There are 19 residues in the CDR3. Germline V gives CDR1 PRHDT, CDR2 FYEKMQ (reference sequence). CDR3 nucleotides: TGTGCCAGCAGCGCCCTAACACGGTGGAACAGGGTATCGGAGGAGACCCAGTACTTC. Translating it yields CASSALTRWNRVSEETQYF.

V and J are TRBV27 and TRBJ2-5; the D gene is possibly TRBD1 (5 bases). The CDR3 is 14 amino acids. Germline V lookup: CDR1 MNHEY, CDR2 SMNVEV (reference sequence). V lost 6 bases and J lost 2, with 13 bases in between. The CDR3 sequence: CASSPVTVQETQYF. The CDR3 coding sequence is TGTGCCAGCAGCCCGGTGACAGTTCAAGAGACCCAGTACTTC.

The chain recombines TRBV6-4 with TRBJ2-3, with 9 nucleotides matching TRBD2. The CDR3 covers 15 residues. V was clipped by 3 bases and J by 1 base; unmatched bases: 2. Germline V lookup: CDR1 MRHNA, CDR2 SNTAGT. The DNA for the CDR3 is TGTGCCAGCAGTGAAGTAGCGGGGGGCACAGATACGCAGTATTTT. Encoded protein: CASSEVAGGTDTQYF.

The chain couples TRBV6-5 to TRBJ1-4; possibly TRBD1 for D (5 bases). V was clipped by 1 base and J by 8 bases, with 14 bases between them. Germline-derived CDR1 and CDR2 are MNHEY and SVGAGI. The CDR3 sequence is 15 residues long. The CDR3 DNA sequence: TGTGCCAGCAGTTACTTTCAGGGAATTGACGAAAAACTGTTTTTT. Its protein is CASSYFQGIDEKLFF.

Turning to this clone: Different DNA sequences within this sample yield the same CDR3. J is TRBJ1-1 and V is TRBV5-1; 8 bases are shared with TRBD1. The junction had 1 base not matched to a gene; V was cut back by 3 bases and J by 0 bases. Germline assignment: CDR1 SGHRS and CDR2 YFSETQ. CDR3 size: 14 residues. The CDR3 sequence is CASSSDRVNTEAFF. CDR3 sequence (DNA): TGCGCCAGCAGCTCGGACAGGGTGAACACTGAAGCTTTCTTT.

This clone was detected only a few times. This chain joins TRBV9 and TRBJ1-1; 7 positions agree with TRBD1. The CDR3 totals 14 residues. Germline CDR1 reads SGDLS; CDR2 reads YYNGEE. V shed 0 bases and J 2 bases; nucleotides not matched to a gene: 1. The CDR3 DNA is TGTGCCAGCAGCGTAGGGGACAGCAACACTGAAGCTTTCTTT. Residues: CASSVGDSNTEAFF. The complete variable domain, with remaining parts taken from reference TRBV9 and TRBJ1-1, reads DSGVTQTPKHLITATGQRVTLRCSPRSGDLSVYWYQQSLDQGLQFLIQYYNGEERAKGNILERFSAQQFPDLHSELNLSSLELGDSALYFCASSVGDSNTEAFFGQGTRLTVV.

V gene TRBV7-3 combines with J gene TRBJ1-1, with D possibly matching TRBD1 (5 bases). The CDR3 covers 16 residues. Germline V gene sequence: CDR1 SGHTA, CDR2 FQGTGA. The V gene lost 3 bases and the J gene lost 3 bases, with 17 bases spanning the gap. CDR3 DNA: TGTGCCAGCAGCTTTCGACTGCTGGGAGGGGACACTGAAGCTTTCTTT. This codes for CASSFRLLGGDTEAFF.

Here the CDR3 DNA reads TGTGCCAGCAGCCTGATTACAGGTAGAGCTTTCTTT. Amino acid sequence: CASSLITGRAFF. The V call is TRBV14, the J call TRBJ1-1; TRBD1 is a possible D gene (5 bases). This CDR3 comprises 12 residues. V gave up 4 bases and J gave up 10 bases, with 13 bases separating them. Germline V gene sequence: CDR1 SGHDN, CDR2 FVKESK.

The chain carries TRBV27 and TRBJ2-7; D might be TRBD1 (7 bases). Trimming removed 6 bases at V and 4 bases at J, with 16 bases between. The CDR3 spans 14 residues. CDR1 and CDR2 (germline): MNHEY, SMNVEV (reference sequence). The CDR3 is CASRDYGTEYEQYF. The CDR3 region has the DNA TGTGCCAGCAGGGACTACGGGACAGAGTACGAGCAGTACTTC.

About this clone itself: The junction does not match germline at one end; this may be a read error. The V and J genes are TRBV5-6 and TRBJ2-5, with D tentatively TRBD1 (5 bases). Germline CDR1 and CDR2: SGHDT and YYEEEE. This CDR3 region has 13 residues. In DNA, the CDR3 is TGTGCCAGCGGATCTAGGGGTACCGAGACCCAATACTTC. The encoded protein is CASGSRGTETQYF.

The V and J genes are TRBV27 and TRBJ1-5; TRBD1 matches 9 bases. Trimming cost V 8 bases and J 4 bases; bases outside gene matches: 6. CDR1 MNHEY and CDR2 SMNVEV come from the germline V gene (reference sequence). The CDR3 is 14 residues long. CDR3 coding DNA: TGTGCCAGCGGTCCGGGACAGGGAAATCAGCCCCAGCATTTT. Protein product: CASGPGQGNQPQHF.

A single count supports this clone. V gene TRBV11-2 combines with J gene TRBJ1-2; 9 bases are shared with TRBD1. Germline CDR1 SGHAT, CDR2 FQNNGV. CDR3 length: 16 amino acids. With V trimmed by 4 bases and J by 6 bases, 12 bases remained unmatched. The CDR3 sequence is CASSWPRDRVIDGYTF. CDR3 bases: TGTGCCAGCAGCTGGCCGCGGGACAGGGTGATAGATGGCTACACCTTC.